This T cell receptor beta chain was recorded in a study of shared clonotypes between healthy human individuals. Data came from immunoSEQ multiplex PCR; TCRdb stores just in-frame clones and leaves some out. The sample consists of 2 million to 2.5 million clones, just over 90% of them appearing once. Selected positively for CCR7 and CD45RO-negative, naive CD8 cells excluded terminally differentiated effector memory CD45RA+ cells. V was pared by 6 bases and J by 4 bases, with 8 bases of the junction left unmatched. The CDR3 is made up of 15 amino acids. Germline V gene lookup returns CDR1 MNHEY and CDR2 SMNVEV (reference sequence).

Source material: naive CD8+ T cells from PBMCs. The V and J genes are TRBV27 and TRBJ2-3; 9 nucleotides align to TRBD2. This sequence originates from a man between 18 and 35 years old in good health. Some clones in this sample may be carry-over from other donors' samples. This CDR3 reads CASSIAGEVADTQYF. The CDR3 DNA is TGTGCCAGCAGCATAGCGGGAGAAGTGGCAGATACGCAGTATTTT.